This TCR beta chain was found in a study of vaccination effects on CD4 cells after COVID-19 (dated by TCRdb to about 2022). The study in broad terms: In the ViraFEST assay, PBMC were stimulated with viral peptide pools, and antigen-specific CD4+ T cell clonotypes were then identified by expansion using TCR sequencing. Two doses of either the BNT162b2 or the mRNA-1273 mRNA SARS-CoV-2 vaccine were administered to participants. Some 2 million PBMC per well were cultured in IMDM with about 5.1% human AB serum, 9 to 10 IU/ml IL-2 and gentamicin, plus 10 ug/ml peptides. SARS-CoV-2 spike-specific CD4+ TCR repertoires from before and after mRNA vaccination were compared in COVID-19 convalescent patients and in infection-naive vaccine recipients. A total of 10 COVID-19 convalescent patients and a handful of SARS-CoV-2-naive healthy vaccine recipients were included in the full study. Cultures from other donors in the study were sequenced with the Oncomine TCR Beta short-read assay on an Illumina iSeq 100.

The library came from the immunoSEQ multiplex PCR assay. DNA from the CD4+ T cells that had been cultured and isolated underwent TCR beta CDR3 sequencing. For the original study's pipeline: The analysis removed non-productive TCR sequences, trimmed reads to the CDR3 region, and retained only CDR3s that were 7 or more amino acids long. Antigen-specific clonotypes were identified using the MANAFEST web app by comparison of expansion in peptide wells against reference cultures. To be called positive, a clone needed expansion at FDR<0.05 compared with the reference and with all other wells, an odds ratio greater than 5, and a frequency greater than 0.1% in two replicate wells. Clonotypes significantly expanded in SARS-CoV-2 spike wells and in at least one common cold coronavirus spike condition were defined as cross-reactive. CDR3 similarity was assessed by Levenshtein distance using the stringdist R package, and unrooted trees were constructed with ape in R 3.6.1. Not all clones reach the TCRdb copy of this immuneACCESS table, which keeps in-frame sequences only. Checked studies attribute under half of the gap to unresolved V genes and leave the rest unexplained. V and J calls and clone size follow that table, whereas D and trimming were derived from the DNA. Within this sample are approximately 31,000 clones, with less than 85% of them counted one time only. The ten most abundant clones make up approximately 3.9% of the sample.

Here is what the overall study found, with its caveats: Clones induced by infection and clones induced by vaccination both contracted markedly at late timepoints after vaccination, which fits with T cell responses waning over time. The study was limited by a small number of convalescent patients and lacked early post-infection timepoints. In healthy vaccine recipients, vaccine-induced clones were almost all SARS-CoV-2 mono-reactive, with only 1 of 255 cross-reactive with common cold coronaviruses.

After less than 13 days of culture, CD4+ T cells were isolated with the EasySep CD4+ T cell isolation kit. The absence of prior SARS-CoV-2 infection in healthy vaccine recipients was confirmed by negative nucleocapsid antibodies before and after vaccination. On days 3 and 7, half of the culture medium was replaced with fresh IL-2-containing medium. Unless noted otherwise, every peptide stimulation condition was cultured in triplicate wells. Using Ficoll-Paque Plus gradient centrifugation, PBMC were separated from whole blood and then either used fresh or cryopreserved at -140C. The QIAamp micro DNA kit was used to extract genomic DNA from the cultured CD4+ T cells. This clone was detected once. Its antigen remains unidentified. No much larger clonotype is one base removed from it; base qualities were not supplied. The CDR3 runs 16 amino acids, cysteine and phenylalanine included. Only the CDR3 part of the read is kept: 48 bases, read in frame from the first base. Relative to germline, V is missing 6 bases and J is missing 2 bases, with 5 bases of the junction outside any gene match. The germline V gene (reference sequence) gives CDR1 as SEHNR and CDR2 as FQNEAQ.

This sample comprised CD4+ T cells from PBMCs cultured without peptide, obtained before COVID-19 vaccination. The sequence links TRBV7-9 to TRBJ1-6; 9 bases in the middle match TRBD1. This TCR came from a human donor who received a COVID-19 vaccine. The CDR3 loop reads CASREQGATYNSPLHF. The nucleotide sequence reads TGTGCCAGCAGGGAACAGGGGGCGACCTATAATTCACCCCTCCACTTT.